This T cell receptor (beta chain) is from a study of cytomegalovirus exposure and HLA in healthy donors. Study-wide points: TCR beta V- and J-gene trimming was later associated with a missense DCLRE1C variant. The majority of TCR sequences were rare, yet some public TCRs appeared in many donors.

The length of the CDR3 is 15 residues. V was cut by 6 bases and J by 4 bases, with 19 bases left in between. Germline values: CDR1 MNHEY, CDR2 SMNVEV (reference sequence). On this clone: Its antigen is currently unknown.

PCR was performed using 60 Vbeta and 13 Jbeta primers. The method was immunoSEQ multiplex PCR; TCRdb's version includes in-frame clones alone and lacks a portion of them. The sample has over 100,000 clones, roughly 80% seen once. This chain connects TRBV27 to TRBJ2-7, with D unresolved. What was sequenced was PBMCs. The receptor comes from a woman in her forties or fifties in good health and CMV-seropositive. The CDR3 region has the DNA TGTGCCAGCAGCTCCACGTTGCAGGTCCGGTACGAGCAGTACTTC. This gives the protein CASSSTLQVRYEQYF.